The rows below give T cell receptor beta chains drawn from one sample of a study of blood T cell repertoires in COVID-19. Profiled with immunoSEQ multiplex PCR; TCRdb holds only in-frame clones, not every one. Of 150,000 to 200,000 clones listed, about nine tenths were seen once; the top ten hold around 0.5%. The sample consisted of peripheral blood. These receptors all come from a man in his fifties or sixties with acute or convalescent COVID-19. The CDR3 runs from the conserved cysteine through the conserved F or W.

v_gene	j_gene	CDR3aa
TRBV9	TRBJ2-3	CASSAPVAGGVSTDTQYF
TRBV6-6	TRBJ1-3	CASSPKRNSGNTIYF
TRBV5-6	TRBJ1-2	CASTNRVYGYTF
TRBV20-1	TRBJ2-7	CSASRSGRSYEQYF
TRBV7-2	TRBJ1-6	CASSLVPQGNNSPLHF
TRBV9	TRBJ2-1	CASSQTSVREQFF
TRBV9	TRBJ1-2	CASRRTGEGYTF
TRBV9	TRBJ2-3	CASSVTGSSDTQYF
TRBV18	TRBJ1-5	CASSPGQLDQPQHF
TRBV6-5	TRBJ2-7	CASSRDRGHEQYF
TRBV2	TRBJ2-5	CASSVRETQYF
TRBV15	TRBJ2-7	CATSSNGGYEQYF
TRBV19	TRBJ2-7	CASSRGQDYEQYF
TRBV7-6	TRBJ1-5	CARTRGAVRDYSNQPQHF
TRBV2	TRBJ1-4	CASSVRVANEKLFF
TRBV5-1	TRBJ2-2	CASSFRKNTGELFF
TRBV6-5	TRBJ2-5	CASRPGGEVKTQYF